The 5 T cell receptor beta chains presented below share a single source sample, sequenced in a study of CD8 T cells in Susac syndrome. cDNA came from approximately 0.5 to 1 ug RNA primed by random hexamers. Each CDR3 protein gets one entry after TCRdb re-called the immunoSEQ multiplex PCR reads with MiXCR. Of approximately 230,000 distinct CDR3 sequences listed, 90% to 95% are singletons. The sample taken for sequencing was CD4+ T cells from PBMCs. The receptors derive from a human donor with multiple sclerosis.

The genes are TRBV4-1 and TRBJ1-5, with D possibly matching TRBD1 (6 bases). V was cut by 4 bases and J by 7 bases, with 26 bases left in between. The CDR3 is made up of 18 amino acids. The germline CDR1 and CDR2 sequences are MGHRA and YSYEKL. As DNA, the CDR3 is TGCGCCAGCAGCCGGGGCACAGGGTGGCAGGGGAGGGCACAGCCCCAGCATTTT. Translated, it gives CASSRGTGWQGRAQPQHF.

CDR3 amino acids: CASNPGTDSPLHF. CDR3 nucleotides: TGCGCCAGCAATCCCGGGACGGACTCACCCCTCCACTTT. The chain is built from TRBV5-1 and TRBJ1-6; possible D gene TRBD1, 5 bases. V was trimmed by 6 bases and J by 10 bases, leaving 14 bases between them. CDR1 is SGHRS and CDR2 is YFSETQ in the germline V gene. The CDR3 consists of 13 residues.

The V and J genes are TRBV12-3 or TRBV12-4 and TRBJ2-5, with 11 nucleotides matching TRBD2. The CDR3 spans 16 residues. Trimming at V came to 5 bases and at J to 3 bases, leaving 8 bases not matched to a gene. DNA of the CDR3: TGTGCCAGCAGTCCACTCACTAGCGGGGGAGAAGAGACCCAGTACTTC. This gives the protein CASSPLTSGGEETQYF.

V is TRBV4-1 and J is TRBJ2-2; D is perhaps TRBD1 (5 bases). Germline CDR1 and CDR2: MGHRA and YSYEKL. This CDR3 is 15 amino acids long. V shed 2 bases and J shed 4 bases, with 11 bases lying between them. CDR3 nucleotides: TGCGCCAGCAGCCAAACTGAAAGGGGCACCGGGGAGCTGTTTTTT. Translated, it gives CASSQTERGTGELFF.

The chain combines TRBV6-1 with TRBJ2-1; D is uncertain. Germline CDR1 is MNHNS and CDR2 is SASEGT. The ends were cut back, 6 bases at V and 0 bases at J, with 6 bases in the middle. The CDR3 has 13 amino acids. Here the CDR3 DNA reads TGTGCCAGCAGCAGCCACTCCTACAATGAGCAGTTCTTC. It specifies CASSSHSYNEQFF.